This T cell receptor (beta chain) came from a study of blood T cells in healthy people across ages. Regarding the study as a whole: When set beside aged donors, long-lived donors presented more naive CD4+ cells and higher diversity.

This clonotype appeared a few times. Its antigen remains unidentified. The CDR3 has 15 amino acids. V was cut by 7 bases and J by 5 bases, with 17 bases left in between. Per germline, CDR1 SNHLY and CDR2 FYNNEI. The authors ran a second PCR of 7 to 11 cycles using a sample-barcoded 5' primer and a J-beta primer mix. Via MiXCR, TCRdb re-called the 5' RACE reads, giving one row per CDR3 protein. The table has 450,000 to 600,000 distinct CDR3 sequences, 27% seen once. The data were also submitted as part of a second study, on T cells of mothers and their children. That report adds: Researchers report slightly higher, though non-significant, overlap in related mother-child pairs than in unrelated pairs.

Sequenced: blood. This clonotype originated in a boy between 2 and 10 years old in good health. V gene TRBV2 combines with J gene TRBJ2-2, with unresolved D. The CDR3 loop reads CASTLEHTKTGELFF. DNA for the CDR3: TGTGCCAGCACGCTCGAGCATACCAAAACCGGGGAGCTGTTTTTT.